These 24 T cell receptor beta chains share one sample of origin, sequenced in a study of blood T cell repertoires in COVID-19. Generated by immunoSEQ multiplex PCR, the TCRdb table keeps only in-frame clones and is missing some. The sample gives approximately 77,000 clones, roughly 85% of which show up once; roughly 2% is in the top ten. The sequencing input was peripheral blood. These receptors all stem from a man aged 25 to 40 with acute or convalescent COVID-19.

CDR3 sequence: CASSLGGLAGGPYEQYV. The CDR3 bases are TGTGCCAGCAGCTTAGGCGGTCTAGCGGGGGGGCCTTACGAGCAGTACGTC. The rearrangement links TRBV7-9 to TRBJ2-7; 12 nucleotides agree with TRBD2. Germline V gene data show CDR1 as SEHNR and CDR2 as FQNEAQ (reference sequence). This CDR3 comprises 17 residues. The junction had 8 bases not matched to a gene; V was cut back by 1 base and J by 4 bases.

This clone was seen a few times. The J gene is TRBJ1-1, the V gene TRBV3-1 (or the pseudogene TRBV3-2); D not resolved. CDR3 size: 13 residues. Trimming removed 1 base at V and 7 bases at J, with 10 bases between. Germline assignment: CDR1 LGHDT and CDR2 YNNKEL (reference sequence). The CDR3 here is CASSQGEAVEAFF. The CDR3 bases are TGTGCCAGCAGCCAAGGAGAGGCGGTTGAAGCTTTCTTT.

This clone was seen a single time. CDR3 loop: CASSSGQGARTGELFF. In nucleotides, the CDR3 is TGTGCCAGCAGCTCGGGACAGGGGGCGAGGACCGGGGAGCTGTTTTTT. The V and J genes are TRBV11-3 and TRBJ2-2, with 12 bases that match TRBD1. J gave up 5 bases and V 4 bases, and 5 bases lay outside the gene matches. Germline V gene sequence: CDR1 SGHNT, CDR2 YENEEA. The CDR3 sequence is 16 residues long.

This clone has a handful of counts. This chain links TRBV3-1 (or the pseudogene TRBV3-2) with TRBJ1-1; TRBD1 matches 8 bases. Germline trimming cut 5 bases from V and 6 bases from J; bases unmatched to any gene: 8. The CDR3 totals 14 residues. Germline V gene data show CDR1 as LGHDT and CDR2 as YNNKEL (reference sequence). The CDR3, as DNA: TGTGCCAGCAGCTTAAATTCAGGGGGCTCTGAAGCTTTCTTT. Its protein is CASSLNSGGSEAFF.

The chain couples TRBV5-1 to TRBJ2-7; 7 bases are a match to TRBD1. V dropped 4 bases and J dropped 3; count of bases not matched to a gene: 10. The V gene's germline CDR1 is SGHRS and CDR2 YFSETQ. CDR3 length equals 15 residues. The CDR3 loop reads CASSPEPGQNYEQYV. The CDR3 DNA sequence: TGCGCCAGCAGCCCCGAACCGGGACAGAACTACGAGCAGTACGTC.

The chain is built from TRBV6-5 and TRBJ1-1; 7 positions agree with TRBD1. CDR1 and CDR2 (germline): MNHEY, SVGAGI. The CDR3 is 15 amino acids. The V and J ends lost 6 bases and 7 bases, in that order; junction bases with no gene match: 14. CDR3: CASRRRRQGLNEAFF. CDR3 coding DNA: TGTGCCAGCAGACGCCGCAGACAGGGTCTTAATGAAGCTTTCTTT.

The chain couples TRBV30 to TRBJ1-3; D remains unclear. V was pared by 1 base and J by 3 bases, with 10 bases between. The CDR3 length is 14 residues. Germline V lookup: CDR1 GTSNPN, CDR2 SVGIG (reference sequence). CDR3 protein: CAWSGSLFGNTIYF. In DNA form, the CDR3 reads TGTGCCTGGAGTGGGAGCTTGTTTGGAAACACCATATATTTT.

The chain links TRBV30 to TRBJ1-2, with D maybe TRBD1 (6 bases). The V gene's germline CDR1 is GTSNPN and CDR2 SVGIG (reference sequence). V lost 6 bases to trimming and J lost 2 bases, with 7 bases between them. The CDR3 consists of 11 residues. CDR3 sequence reads: CACGQNYGYTF. CDR3 nucleotide sequence: TGTGCCTGTGGACAGAACTATGGCTACACCTTC.

The rearrangement joins TRBV2 to TRBJ2-4; D may be TRBD1 (5 bases). Germline V gives CDR1 SNHLY, CDR2 FYNNEI. The CDR3 contains 15 residues. V gave up 6 bases and J gave up 4 bases, with 16 bases separating them. The CDR3 region is CASRPFGQGKNIQYF. CDR3 nucleotide sequence: TGTGCCAGCAGACCCTTCGGGCAGGGTAAAAACATTCAGTACTTC.

The CDR3 loop is CASSYRAEARGYTF. CDR3 nucleotide sequence: TGTGCCAGCAGTTACCGAGCGGAGGCCCGTGGCTACACCTTC. V and J are TRBV6-2 or TRBV6-3 and TRBJ1-2; D not resolved. Germline CDR1 is MNHEY and CDR2 is SVGEGT. The CDR3 has 14 amino acids. V was trimmed by 2 bases and J by 7 bases, leaving 14 bases between them.

This chain links TRBV29-1 with TRBJ2-4; 9 positions agree with TRBD1. The CDR3 is 13 residues long. CDR1 is SQVTM and CDR2 is ANQGSEA in the germline V gene. Trimming cost V 4 bases and J 7 bases; bases outside gene matches: 5. This CDR3 reads CSVGPGQGNIQYF. DNA for the CDR3: TGCAGCGTTGGGCCCGGACAGGGGAACATTCAGTACTTC.

The rearrangement links TRBV6-6 to TRBJ1-2, with 7 bases identical to TRBD1. The V gene end was trimmed by 6 bases and the J gene end by 4 bases; junction bases not matched to a gene: 5. This CDR3 spans 13 amino acids. The germline V gene encodes CDR1 MNHNY and CDR2 SVGAGI (reference sequence). This CDR3 reads CASRLDRVYGYTF. CDR3 nucleotide sequence: TGTGCCAGCAGACTAGACAGGGTCTATGGCTACACCTTC.

The rearrangement joins TRBV7-9 to TRBJ1-5; the D is unclear. CDR1 and CDR2 (germline): SEHNR, FQNEAQ (reference sequence). The ends were cut back, 1 base at V and 4 bases at J, with 11 bases in the middle. The CDR3 loop spans 15 amino acids. The CDR3 loop reads CASSLGGGTNQPQHF. For the CDR3, the DNA is TGTGCCAGCAGCTTAGGGGGAGGAACTAATCAGCCCCAGCATTTT.

The chain combines TRBV4-3 with TRBJ1-1; 8 bases line up with TRBD1. J was trimmed by 0 bases and V by 3 bases; bases with no gene match: 3. The CDR3 has 15 residues. The germline CDR1 and CDR2 sequences are LGHNA and YSLEER. The CDR3 nucleotides are TGCGCCAGCAGCCAGAGACAGGGGCTGAACACTGAAGCTTTCTTT. It translates to CASSQRQGLNTEAFF.

The CDR3 nucleotides read TGTGCCTGGAGTGAAGCCGGACGGGGCTACGAGCAGTACTTC. Protein: CAWSEAGRGYEQYF. This chain joins TRBV30 and TRBJ2-7; the D gene is possibly TRBD2 (5 bases). Germline V gene data show CDR1 as GTSNPN and CDR2 as SVGIG (reference sequence). Trimming removed 1 base at V and 3 bases at J, with 13 bases between. The CDR3 is 14 residues long.

The chain couples TRBV6-2 or TRBV6-3 to TRBJ2-7, with D possibly TRBD2 on 5 matching bases. V was clipped by 0 bases and J by 0 bases, with 12 bases between them. Germline assignment: CDR1 MNHEY and CDR2 SVGEGT. The CDR3 spans 16 residues. The CDR3 spells CASSYSVADFSYEQYF. Here the CDR3 DNA reads TGTGCCAGCAGTTACTCGGTGGCGGACTTCTCCTACGAGCAGTACTTC.

The J gene is TRBJ2-2, the V gene TRBV6-6; TRBD1 matches at 8 bases. Germline V lookup: CDR1 MNHNY, CDR2 SVGAGI (reference sequence). V lost 6 bases to trimming and J lost 8 bases; unmatched junction nucleotides: 11. The CDR3 is made up of 15 amino acids. CDR3: CASSRAQGATGELFF. In DNA, the CDR3 is TGTGCCAGCAGCCGAGCCCAGGGGGCAACGGGGGAGCTGTTTTTT.

CDR3 DNA sequence: TGCGCCAGCAGCCATTCGCGGACTAGCGCAACTAACAATGAGCAGTTCTTC. Its translation is CASSHSRTSATNNEQFF. This rearrangement joins TRBV4-3 to TRBJ2-1, with 9 bases aligning to TRBD2. V lost 3 bases, J lost 5 bases, and 11 bases stayed unmatched. The length of the CDR3 is 17 residues. In germline, CDR1 is LGHNA, CDR2 YSLEER.

V usage is TRBV7-8 and J usage is TRBJ2-5; 9 positions agree with TRBD1. The CDR3 has 14 amino acids. From germline, CDR1 is SGHVS and CDR2 FQNEAQ. V shed 2 bases and J 6 bases; nucleotides not matched to a gene: 4. The CDR3, as DNA: TGTGCCAGCAGCTTATCCACAGGGGGCAAGACCCAGTACTTC. Translation gives CASSLSTGGKTQYF.

This chain links TRBV19 with TRBJ2-3; D remains unclear. The CDR3 extends over 11 amino acids. Trimming pared 6 bases from V and 6 bases from J, leaving 7 bases between. Per germline, CDR1 LNHDA and CDR2 SQIVND (reference sequence). The CDR3 nucleotides read TGTGCCAGTAGGGCGGCTGATACGCAGTATTTT. As protein: CASRAADTQYF.

J is TRBJ2-1 and V is TRBV11-2; 7 bases are a match to TRBD1. After removal of 3 bases from V and 3 bases from J, the junction contained 5 bases not matched to a gene. Germline CDR1 reads SGHAT; CDR2 reads FQNNGV. This CDR3 contains 15 residues. CDR3 DNA sequence: TGTGCCAGCAGCTTTCCGGGACAGAACTACAATGAGCAGTTCTTC. Its translation: CASSFPGQNYNEQFF. The full variable domain, rest sourced from reference TRBV11-2 and TRBJ2-1, is EAGVAQSPRYKIIEKRQSVAFWCNPISGHATLYWYQQILGQGPKLLIQFQNNGVVDDSQLPKDRFSAERLKGVDSTLKIQPAKLEDSAVYLCASSFPGQNYNEQFFGPGTRLTVL.

This clone was seen more than once but under ten times. The gene calls are TRBV2 and TRBJ2-7; 7 bases are a match to TRBD2. Germline V lookup: CDR1 SNHLY, CDR2 FYNNEI. CDR3 length: 14 residues. Germline trimming cut 6 bases from V and 2 bases from J; bases unmatched to any gene: 7. CDR3 in DNA: TGTGCCAGCAGCGGGGGGACCACTCCCTACGAGCAGTACTTC. It translates to CASSGGTTPYEQYF.

This clone was seen only a few times. The J gene is TRBJ1-1, the V gene TRBV30; D remains unclear. Trimming removed 4 bases from V and 1 base from J, with 10 bases in between. This CDR3 spans 13 amino acids. Germline assignment: CDR1 GTSNPN and CDR2 SVGIG (reference sequence). CDR3 protein: CAWMRRPNTEAFF. CDR3 sequence (DNA): TGTGCCTGGATGAGGAGGCCGAACACTGAAGCTTTCTTT.

This clone was recorded once. The CDR3 loop is CASSEVGQGVGGYTF. The CDR3 coding sequence is TGTGCCAGCAGTGAAGTTGGACAGGGTGTCGGCGGCTACACCTTC. The chain couples TRBV2 to TRBJ1-2, with TRBD1 matching 8 bases. The CDR3 has 15 amino acids. Germline V gene data show CDR1 as SNHLY and CDR2 as FYNNEI. V lost 1 base, J lost 8 bases, and 9 bases stayed unmatched.